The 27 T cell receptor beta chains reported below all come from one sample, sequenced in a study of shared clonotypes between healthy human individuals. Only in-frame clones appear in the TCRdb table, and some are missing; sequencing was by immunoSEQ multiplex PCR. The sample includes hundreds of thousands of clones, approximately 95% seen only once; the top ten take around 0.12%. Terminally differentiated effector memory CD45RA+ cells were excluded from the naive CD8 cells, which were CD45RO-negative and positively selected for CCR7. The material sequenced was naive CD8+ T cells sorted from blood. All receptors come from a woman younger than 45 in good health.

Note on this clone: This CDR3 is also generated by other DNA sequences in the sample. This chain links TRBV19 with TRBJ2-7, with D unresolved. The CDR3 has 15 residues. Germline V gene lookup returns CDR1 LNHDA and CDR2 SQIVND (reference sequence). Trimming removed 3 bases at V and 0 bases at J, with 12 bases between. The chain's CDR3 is CASSISLASSYEQYF. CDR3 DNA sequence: TGTGCCAGTAGTATTTCATTGGCTAGCTCCTACGAGCAGTACTTC.

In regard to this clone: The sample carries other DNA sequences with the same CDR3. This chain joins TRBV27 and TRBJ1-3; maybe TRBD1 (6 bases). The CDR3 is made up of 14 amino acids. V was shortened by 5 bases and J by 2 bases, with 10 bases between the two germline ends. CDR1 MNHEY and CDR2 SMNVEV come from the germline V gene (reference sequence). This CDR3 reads CASSLRGPGNTIYF. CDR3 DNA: TGTGCCAGCAGTCTCCGGGGGCCTGGAAACACCATATATTTT.

The CDR3 nucleotides read TGTGCCAGCAGCTTAGGGGACGGAACCTACGAGCAGTACTTC. Residues: CASSLGDGTYEQYF. V usage is TRBV7-9 and J usage is TRBJ2-7, with D tentatively TRBD1 or TRBD2 (5 bases each). The V and J ends lost 1 base and 2 bases respectively, with 9 bases between them. Looked up from germline, CDR1 is SEHNR and CDR2 is FQNEAQ (reference sequence). The CDR3 is 14 residues long.

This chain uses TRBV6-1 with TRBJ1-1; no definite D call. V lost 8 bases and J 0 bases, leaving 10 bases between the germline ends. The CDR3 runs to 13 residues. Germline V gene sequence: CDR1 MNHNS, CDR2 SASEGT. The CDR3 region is CASSREVNTEAFF. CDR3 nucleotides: TGTGCCAGCTCAAGGGAAGTGAACACTGAAGCTTTCTTT.

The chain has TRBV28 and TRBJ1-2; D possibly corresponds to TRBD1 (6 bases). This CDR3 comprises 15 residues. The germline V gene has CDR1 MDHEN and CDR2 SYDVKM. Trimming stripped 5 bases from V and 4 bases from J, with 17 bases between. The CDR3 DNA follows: TGTGCCAGCAGTCCCTACTTCAGACAGGCCTATGGCTACACCTTC. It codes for CASSPYFRQAYGYTF.

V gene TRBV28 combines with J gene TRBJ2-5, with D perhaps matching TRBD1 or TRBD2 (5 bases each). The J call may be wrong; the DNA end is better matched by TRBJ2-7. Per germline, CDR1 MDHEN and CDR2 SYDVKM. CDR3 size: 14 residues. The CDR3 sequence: CASVEGQRPYEQYF. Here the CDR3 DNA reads TGTGCCAGCGTCGAGGGGCAACGGCCCTACGAGCAGTACTTC.

CDR3 nucleotides: TGTGCCAGCAGGCCTGGGACAGTGGTAAAGGAGACCCAGTACTTC. It is translated as CASRPGTVVKETQYF. This chain joins TRBV7-9 and TRBJ2-5; 7 nucleotides agree with TRBD1. Trimming at V came to 6 bases and at J to 5 bases, leaving 12 bases not matched to a gene. CDR1 and CDR2 from the germline V gene are SEHNR and FQNEAQ (reference sequence). CDR3 length: 15 residues.

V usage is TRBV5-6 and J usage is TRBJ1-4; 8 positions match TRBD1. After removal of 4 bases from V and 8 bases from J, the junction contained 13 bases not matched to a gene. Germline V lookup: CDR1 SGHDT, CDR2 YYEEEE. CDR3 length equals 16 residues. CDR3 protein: CASSQPDREVQEKLFF. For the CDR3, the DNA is TGTGCCAGCAGCCAACCGGACAGGGAGGTCCAGGAAAAACTGTTTTTT.

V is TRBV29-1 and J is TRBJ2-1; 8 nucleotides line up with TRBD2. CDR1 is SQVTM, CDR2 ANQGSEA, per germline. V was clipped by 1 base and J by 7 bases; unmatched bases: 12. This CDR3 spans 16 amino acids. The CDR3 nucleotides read TGCAGCGTTGAAGGGAAAAGCGGGAGCTTAATTAATGAGCAGTTCTTC. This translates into CSVEGKSGSLINEQFF.

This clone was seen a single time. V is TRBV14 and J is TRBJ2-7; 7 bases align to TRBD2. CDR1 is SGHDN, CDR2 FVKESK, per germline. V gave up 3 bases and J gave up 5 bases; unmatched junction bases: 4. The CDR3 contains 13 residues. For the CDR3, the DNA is TGTGCCAGCAGCCAGGGGGGGATTAACGAGCAGTACTTC. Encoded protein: CASSQGGINEQYF.

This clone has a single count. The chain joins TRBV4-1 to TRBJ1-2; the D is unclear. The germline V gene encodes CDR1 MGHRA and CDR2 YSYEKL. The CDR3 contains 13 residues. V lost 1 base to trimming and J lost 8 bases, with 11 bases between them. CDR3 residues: CASSQGWFMGYTF. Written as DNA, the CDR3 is TGCGCCAGCAGCCAAGGATGGTTTATGGGCTACACCTTC.

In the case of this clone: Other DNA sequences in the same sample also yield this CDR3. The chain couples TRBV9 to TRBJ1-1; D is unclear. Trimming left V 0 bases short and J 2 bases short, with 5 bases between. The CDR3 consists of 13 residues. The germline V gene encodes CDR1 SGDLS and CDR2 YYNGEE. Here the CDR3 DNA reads TGTGCCAGCAGCGTAGATCTCAACACTGAAGCTTTCTTT. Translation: CASSVDLNTEAFF. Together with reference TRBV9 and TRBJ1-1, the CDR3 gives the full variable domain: DSGVTQTPKHLITATGQRVTLRCSPRSGDLSVYWYQQSLDQGLQFLIQYYNGEERAKGNILERFSAQQFPDLHSELNLSSLELGDSALYFCASSVDLNTEAFFGQGTRLTVV.

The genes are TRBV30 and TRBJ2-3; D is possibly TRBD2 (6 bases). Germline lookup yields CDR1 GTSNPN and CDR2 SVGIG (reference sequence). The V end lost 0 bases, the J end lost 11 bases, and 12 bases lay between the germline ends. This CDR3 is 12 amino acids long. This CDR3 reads CAWSVPGAGQYF. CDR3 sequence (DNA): TGTGCCTGGAGTGTCCCGGGAGCGGGGCAGTATTTT.

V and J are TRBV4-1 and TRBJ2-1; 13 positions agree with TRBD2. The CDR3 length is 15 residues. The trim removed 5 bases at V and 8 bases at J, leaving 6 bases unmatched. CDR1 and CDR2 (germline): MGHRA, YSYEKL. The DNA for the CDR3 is TGCGCCAGCAGCTTCCGGACTAGCGGGAGCCATGAGCAGTTCTTC. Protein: CASSFRTSGSHEQFF.

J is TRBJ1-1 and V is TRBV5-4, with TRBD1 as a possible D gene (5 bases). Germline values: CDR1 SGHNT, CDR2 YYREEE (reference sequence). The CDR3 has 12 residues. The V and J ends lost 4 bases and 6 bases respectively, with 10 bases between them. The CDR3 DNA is TGTGCCAGCAGCCGGGGGGGACCTGAAGCTTTCTTT. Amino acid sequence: CASSRGGPEAFF.

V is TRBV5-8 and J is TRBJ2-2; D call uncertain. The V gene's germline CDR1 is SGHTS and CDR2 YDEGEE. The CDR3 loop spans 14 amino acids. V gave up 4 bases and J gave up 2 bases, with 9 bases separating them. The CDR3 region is CASSPGPNTGELFF. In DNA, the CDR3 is TGTGCCAGCAGCCCGGGCCCTAACACCGGGGAGCTGTTTTTT.

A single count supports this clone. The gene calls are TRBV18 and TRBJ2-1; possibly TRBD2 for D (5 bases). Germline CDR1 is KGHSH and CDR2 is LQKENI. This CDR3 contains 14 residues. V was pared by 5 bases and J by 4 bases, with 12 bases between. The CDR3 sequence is CASSGVAGYNEQFF. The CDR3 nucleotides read TGTGCCAGCTCAGGGGTTGCGGGTTACAATGAGCAGTTCTTC. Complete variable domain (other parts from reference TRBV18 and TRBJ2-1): NAGVMQNPRHLVRRRGQEARLRCSPMKGHSHVYWYRQLPEEGLKFMVYLQKENIIDESGMPKERFSAEFPKEGPSILRIQQVVRGDSAAYFCASSGVAGYNEQFFGPGTRLTVL.

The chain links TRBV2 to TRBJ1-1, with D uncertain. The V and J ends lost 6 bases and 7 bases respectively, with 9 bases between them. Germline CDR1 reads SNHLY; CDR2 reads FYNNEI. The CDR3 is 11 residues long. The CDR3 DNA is TGTGCCAGCAGCAGAACAGATGAAGCTTTCTTT. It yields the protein CASSRTDEAFF. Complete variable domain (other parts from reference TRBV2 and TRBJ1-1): EPEVTQTPSHQVTQMGQEVILRCVPISNHLYFYWYRQILGQKVEFLVSFYNNEISEKSEIFDDQFSVERPDGSNFTLKIRSTKLEDSAMYFCASSRTDEAFFGQGTRLTVV.

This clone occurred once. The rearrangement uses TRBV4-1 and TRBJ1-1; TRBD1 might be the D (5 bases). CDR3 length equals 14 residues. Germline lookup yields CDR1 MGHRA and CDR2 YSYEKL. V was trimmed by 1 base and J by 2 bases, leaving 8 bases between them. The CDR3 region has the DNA TGCGCCAGCAGCCAAGTCGACAGTAACACTGAAGCTTTCTTT. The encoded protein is CASSQVDSNTEAFF.

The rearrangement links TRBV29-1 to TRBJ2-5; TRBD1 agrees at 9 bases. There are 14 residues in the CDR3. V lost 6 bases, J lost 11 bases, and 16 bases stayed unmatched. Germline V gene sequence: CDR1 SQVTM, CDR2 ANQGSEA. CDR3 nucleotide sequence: TGCAGCGTAAACCCCGGGACAGGGCATGGTGAGCAGTACTTC. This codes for CSVNPGTGHGEQYF.

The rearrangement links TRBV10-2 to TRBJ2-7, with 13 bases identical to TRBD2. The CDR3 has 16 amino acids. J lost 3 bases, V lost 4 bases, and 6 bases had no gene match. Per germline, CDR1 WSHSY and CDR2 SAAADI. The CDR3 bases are TGCGCCAGCAGTGCCTCCGGACTAGCGGGAGACTACGAGCAGTACTTC. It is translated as CASSASGLAGDYEQYF.

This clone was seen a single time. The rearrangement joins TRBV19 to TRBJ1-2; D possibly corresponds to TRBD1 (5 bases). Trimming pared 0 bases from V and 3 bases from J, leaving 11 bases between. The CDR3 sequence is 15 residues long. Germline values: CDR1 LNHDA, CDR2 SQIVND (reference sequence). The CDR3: CASSIDLQDHYGYTF. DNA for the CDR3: TGTGCCAGTAGTATAGATCTACAGGACCACTATGGCTACACCTTC.

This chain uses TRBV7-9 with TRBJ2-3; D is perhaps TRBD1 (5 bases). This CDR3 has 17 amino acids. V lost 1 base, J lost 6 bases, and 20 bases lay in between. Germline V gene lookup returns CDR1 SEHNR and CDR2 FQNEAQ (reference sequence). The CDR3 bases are TGTGCCAGCAGCTTAGGATCGGTGGGGCCGAGGCGGGATACGCAGTATTTT. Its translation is CASSLGSVGPRRDTQYF.

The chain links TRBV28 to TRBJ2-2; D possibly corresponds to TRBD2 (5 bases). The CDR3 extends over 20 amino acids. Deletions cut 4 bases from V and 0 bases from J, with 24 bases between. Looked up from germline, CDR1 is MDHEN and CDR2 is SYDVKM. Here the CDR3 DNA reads TGTGCCAGCAGTTCCTCTGACCTCACTAGATACGGGGCGAACACCGGGGAGCTGTTTTTT. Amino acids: CASSSSDLTRYGANTGELFF.

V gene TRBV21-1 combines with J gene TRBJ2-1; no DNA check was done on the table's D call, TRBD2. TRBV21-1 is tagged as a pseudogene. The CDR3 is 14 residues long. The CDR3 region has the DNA TGTGCCAGCAGGGGACTAGCGGCAGACAATGAGCAGTTCTTC. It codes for CASRGLAADNEQFF.

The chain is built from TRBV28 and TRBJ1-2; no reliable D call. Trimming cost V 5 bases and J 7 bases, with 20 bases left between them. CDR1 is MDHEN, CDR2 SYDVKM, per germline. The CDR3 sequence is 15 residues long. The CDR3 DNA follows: TGTGCCAGCAGTACCCGATCGTGGGCAGAGGGTGGCTACACCTTC. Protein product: CASSTRSWAEGGYTF.

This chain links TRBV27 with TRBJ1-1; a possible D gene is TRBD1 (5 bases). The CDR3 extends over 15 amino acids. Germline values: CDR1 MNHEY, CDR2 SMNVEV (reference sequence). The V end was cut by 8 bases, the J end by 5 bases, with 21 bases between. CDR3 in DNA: TGTGCCAGCCAATCTCCAGGTGGGGGAGTGACTGAAGCTTTCTTT. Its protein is CASQSPGGGVTEAFF.